Reported below is one T cell receptor beta chain. Its specificity is not known. The record originates from a study of somatic mutations in cytotoxic T cells in rheumatoid arthritis. General study points: More than 20% of CD8+ cells belonged to the largest clone in about an eighth of the roughly 65 patients. It was found that CD8+ T-cell clonality in rheumatoid arthritis patients did not differ significantly from that in age-matched healthy controls.

This CDR3 is built from 13 residues. Germline V lookup: CDR1 MNHNS, CDR2 SASEGT. V was trimmed by 8 bases and J by 0 bases, leaving 8 bases between them. Sequencing was performed with immunoSEQ multiplex PCR; in TCRdb, only in-frame clones are kept and a portion is missing. The repertoire holds approximately 24,000 clones, with 70% to 80% as singletons. V and J are TRBV6-1 and TRBJ2-1, with no clear D. This clonotype originated in a woman between 18 and 29 years old in good health. Source material: CD8+ T cells sorted from blood. As DNA, the CDR3 is TGTGCCAGCTCGGTGGTCTCCTACAATGAGCAGTTCTTC. Translating gives CASSVVSYNEQFF.